This T cell receptor beta chain derives from a study of blood T cell repertoires in COVID-19. Study at large: The samples span acute and convalescent COVID-19 from the United States, Italy and Spain. Sources were T cells, B-cell-depleted T cells, or PBMCs; the material itself was cDNA or gDNA.

Researchers sorted participants into cohorts using their self-reported clinical history. Recovery meant two consecutive negative NP/OP PCR tests, professional clearance, or resolved symptoms. Measured with immunoSEQ multiplex PCR; TCRdb has only the in-frame clones, and not every one. The profile shows some 530,000 clones, 75% to 90% of them singletons. This CDR3 spans 13 amino acids. The J segment lost 3 bases and the V segment lost 6 bases, leaving 4 bases of the junction unmatched. CDR1 and CDR2 (germline): MNHEY, SVGEGT. This clone was found a few times. The receptor's source is a woman aged 55 to 70 who had recovered from COVID-19. V gene TRBV6-2 or TRBV6-3 combines with J gene TRBJ2-7; 8 bases are shared with TRBD2. Sequenced material: PBMCs or T cells enriched from blood (not recorded which). In DNA, the CDR3 is TGTGCCAGCAGCCGGGGGGGCCACTACGAGCAGTACGTC. It yields the protein CASSRGGHYEQYV.